The 11 T cell receptor beta chains below come from one sample, sequenced in a study of CD4 T cells in relation to SARS-CoV-2 and coronaviruses (dated by TCRdb to the early 2020s). The protocol used for the library was the immunoSEQ multiplex PCR assay. In TCRdb, the immuneACCESS table is reduced to in-frame sequences with V and J assigned. These tables do not hold every clone; where another copy was compared, an unresolved V gene accounts for under half, and the others remain unexplained. The sample profile shows about 37,000 clones; 82% of them were found once. More than 3.5% of the sample is in the top ten clones. Their recognized antigens are unknown. Sample: naive CD4+ T cells from PBMCs, cultured in vitro. In light of the paper, this sample's cell subset or site label describes: naive CD4+ T cells isolated by negative enrichment. These receptors came from an adult with COVID-19.

This clone was picked up a small number of times. The chain combines TRBV5-1 with TRBJ1-2; D ambiguous. V lost 5 bases and J lost 4, with 15 bases in between. The CDR3 totals 14 residues. Germline assignment: CDR1 SGHRS and CDR2 YFSETQ. For the CDR3, the DNA is TGCGCCAGCAGTTCCCTTGGGGTTGGCTATGGCTACACCTTC. This gives the protein CASSSLGVGYGYTF.

The chain is built from TRBV4-1 and TRBJ1-5, with unresolved D. There are 15 residues in the CDR3. The V end lost 4 bases, the J end lost 4 bases, and 14 bases lay between the germline ends. Germline V gene lookup returns CDR1 MGHRA and CDR2 YSYEKL. CDR3 sequence (DNA): TGCGCCAGCAGCCGGACCGTAGGAGAAAATCAGCCCCAGCATTTT. Protein sequence: CASSRTVGENQPQHF.

The chain links TRBV9 to TRBJ2-3; D is perhaps TRBD1 (5 bases). Germline values: CDR1 SGDLS, CDR2 YYNGEE. CDR3 length: 13 residues. With 0 bases removed from V and 3 bases from J, the gap between germline ends came to 5 bases. The CDR3 DNA is TGTGCCAGCAGCGTAGAGGGGACAGATACGCAGTATTTT. It encodes CASSVEGTDTQYF.

The CDR3 region is CASSPPRGGGHEQYF. The DNA for the CDR3 is TGTGCCAGCAGCCCTCCAAGAGGAGGGGGGCACGAGCAGTACTTC. This chain uses TRBV13 with TRBJ2-7, with D perhaps assigned TRBD1 or TRBD2 (6 bases each). Germline CDR1 is PRHDT and CDR2 is FYEKMQ (reference sequence). The V end was cut by 5 bases, the J end by 5 bases, with 19 bases between. CDR3 size: 15 residues.

This chain uses TRBV2 with TRBJ1-2; D is undetermined. The germline CDR1 and CDR2 sequences are SNHLY and FYNNEI. V shed 1 base and J shed 4 bases, with 4 bases lying between them. CDR3 length equals 12 residues. CDR3 residues: CASSEGTYGYTF. CDR3 DNA sequence: TGTGCCAGCAGTGAAGGGACCTATGGCTACACCTTC.

CDR3 sequence reads: CASSQEIADEQFF. CDR3 nucleotide sequence: TGTGCCAGCAGCCAAGAAATAGCCGATGAGCAGTTCTTC. The chain links TRBV3-1 (or the pseudogene TRBV3-2) to TRBJ2-1; no firm D call. This CDR3 contains 13 residues. Trimming pared 0 bases from V and 8 bases from J, leaving 8 bases between. CDR1 is LGHDT and CDR2 is YNNKEL in the germline V gene (reference sequence).

The V and J genes are TRBV9 and TRBJ2-7; the D gene is possibly TRBD1 (7 bases). Germline V lookup: CDR1 SGDLS, CDR2 YYNGEE. The CDR3 has 14 amino acids. V was cut by 2 bases and J by 4 bases, with 13 bases left in between. CDR3 residues: CASSVGGQTYEQYF. The CDR3 DNA follows: TGTGCCAGCAGCGTGGGGGGACAGACATACGAGCAGTACTTC. Filled out from reference TRBV9 and TRBJ2-7, the complete variable domain reads DSGVTQTPKHLITATGQRVTLRCSPRSGDLSVYWYQQSLDQGLQFLIQYYNGEERAKGNILERFSAQQFPDLHSELNLSSLELGDSALYFCASSVGGQTYEQYFGPGTRLTVT.

V gene TRBV29-1 combines with J gene TRBJ2-1; D unclear. The CDR3 totals 10 residues. In germline, CDR1 is SQVTM, CDR2 ANQGSEA. V gave up 7 bases and J gave up 9 bases, with 10 bases separating them. The CDR3 sequence: CSAILREQFF. CDR3 sequence (DNA): TGCAGCGCTATCTTACGTGAGCAGTTCTTC.

The chain is built from TRBV21-1 and TRBJ2-1; whether TRBD2, the table's D call, matches the DNA was not checked. TRBV21-1 is annotated as a pseudogene. This CDR3 comprises 18 residues. CDR3 nucleotides: TGTGCCAGCAGCCCTAAGGGCGGGAGAGTGGGGGGAGCCAATGAGCAGTTCTTC. Encoded protein: CASSPKGGRVGGANEQFF.

The chain couples TRBV29-1 to TRBJ1-1; tentatively, D is TRBD1 (6 bases). Germline V CDR1 and CDR2: SQVTM, ANQGSEA. CDR3 length: 13 amino acids. V was cut by 6 bases and J by 2 bases, with 13 bases left in between. The CDR3 region is CSVAGTRNTEAFF. The CDR3, as DNA: TGCAGCGTCGCCGGGACACGAAACACTGAAGCTTTCTTT.

The sample holds a few counts of this clone. The rearrangement uses TRBV28 and TRBJ2-1; 12 bases align to TRBD2. CDR1 is MDHEN, CDR2 SYDVKM, per germline. The CDR3 has 16 residues. V was clipped by 5 bases and J by 2 bases; unmatched bases: 4. The CDR3 nucleotides read TGTGCCAGCAGTACCCGACTAGCGGGGGCCTACAATGAGCAGTTCTTC. Translating gives CASSTRLAGAYNEQFF. Full variable domain (rest looked up from reference TRBV28 and TRBJ2-1): DVKVTQSSRYLVKRTGEKVFLECVQDMDHENMFWYRQDPGLGLRLIYFSYDVKMKEKGDIPEGYSVSREKKERFSLILESASTNQTSMYLCASSTRLAGAYNEQFFGPGTRLTVL.